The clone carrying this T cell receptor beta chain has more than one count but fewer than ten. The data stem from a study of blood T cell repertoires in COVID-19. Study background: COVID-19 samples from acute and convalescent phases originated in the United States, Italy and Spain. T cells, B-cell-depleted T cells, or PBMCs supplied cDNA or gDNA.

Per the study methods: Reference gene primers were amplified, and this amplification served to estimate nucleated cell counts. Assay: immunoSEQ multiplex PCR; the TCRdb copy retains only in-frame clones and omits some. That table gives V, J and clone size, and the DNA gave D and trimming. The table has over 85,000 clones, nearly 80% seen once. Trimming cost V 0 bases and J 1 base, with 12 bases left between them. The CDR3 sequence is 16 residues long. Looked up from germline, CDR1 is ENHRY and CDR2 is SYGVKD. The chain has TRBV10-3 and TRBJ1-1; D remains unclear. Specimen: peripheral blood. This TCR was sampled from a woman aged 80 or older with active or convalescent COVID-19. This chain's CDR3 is CAISESGREGNTEAFF. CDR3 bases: TGTGCCATCAGTGAGTCAGGAAGGGAGGGGAACACTGAAGCTTTCTTT.